This T cell receptor beta chain was sequenced during a study of blood T cell repertoires in COVID-19. The wider study: Sources were T cells, B-cell-depleted T cells, or PBMCs; the material itself was cDNA or gDNA.

This table comes from immunoSEQ multiplex PCR, and its TCRdb copy is limited to in-frame clones, with some not included. The table includes about 120,000 clones, 80% to 85% detected once. Germline V gene sequence: CDR1 LGHDT, CDR2 YNNKEL (reference sequence). The CDR3 is 13 residues long. Trimming stripped 1 base from V and 5 bases from J, with 8 bases between. Sequencing input: peripheral blood. The receptor was isolated from a woman between 45 and 60 years old with acute or convalescent COVID-19. The chain has TRBV3-1 (or the pseudogene TRBV3-2) and TRBJ1-2, with D uncertain. In nucleotides, the CDR3 is TGTGCCAGCAGCCAAGTGGCAGAATATGGCTACACCTTC. Translation: CASSQVAEYGYTF.